This note documents a single T cell receptor beta chain sequence. This sample was taken from a study of shared clonotypes between healthy human individuals. At the level of the study: Ranging from 18 to 49 in age, donors were a couple of women and three men.

Deep level was the assay's run setting. The data were produced by immunoSEQ multiplex PCR, yet TCRdb's version contains in-frame clones alone and is incomplete. The table lists 2 million to 2.5 million clones, approximately 95% of them singletons. The CDR3 sequence is 14 residues long. The V gene lost 0 bases and the J gene lost 9 bases, with 18 bases spanning the gap. Germline CDR1 GTSNPN, CDR2 SVGIG (reference sequence). Subsets obtained from CD4+ cells comprised CD45RA+ naive and CD45RA-negative memory cells. The gene calls are TRBV30 and TRBJ2-7, with D possibly TRBD2 on 5 matching bases. The receptor's source is a man aged 18 to 35 in good health. Some clones in this sample may be carry-over from other donors' samples. What was sequenced was naive CD4+ T cells from PBMCs. Subset indicated: CD45RA+ positively selected. This chain's CDR3 is CAWSVGGASPPQYF. CDR3 DNA sequence: TGTGCCTGGAGTGTAGGAGGAGCGTCGCCCCCGCAGTACTTC.